The clone carrying this T cell receptor beta chain was observed at least ten times. TCRdb redid the calling of the 5' RACE reads with MiXCR, one entry per CDR3 protein. Of 150,000 or so distinct CDR3 sequences listed, just over 6.5% are singletons. The data originate from a study of T cells after yellow fever vaccination. Germline V gene lookup returns CDR1 SGHTA and CDR2 FQGNSA. The ends lost 4 bases at V and 8 bases at J; junction bases unmatched: 8. The CDR3 runs to 15 residues. Sequencing used CD4+ T cells sorted from PBMCs, obtained 10 days after the yellow fever booster vaccination. This sequence originates from a man in his thirties or forties who received the YFV17D yellow fever vaccine. The chain joins TRBV7-2 to TRBJ2-1; 10 bases are a match to TRBD2. The CDR3 region is CASSSAGLARHEQFF. For the CDR3, the DNA is TGTGCCAGCAGCTCCGCGGGACTAGCGAGGCATGAGCAGTTCTTC.